The 26 T cell receptor beta chains given below trace back to one sample, sequenced in a study of cytomegalovirus exposure and HLA in healthy donors. Profiling relied on immunoSEQ multiplex PCR, and the TCRdb table lists in-frame clones only, not all of them. The sample has 120,000 or so clones; about 84% are singletons. Sequenced material: PBMCs. The receptors shown here come from a man younger than 30 in good health and CMV-seronegative.

This clone was seen a few times. The chain is built from TRBV6-5 and TRBJ2-7; TRBD2 might be the D (5 bases). The germline V gene encodes CDR1 MNHEY and CDR2 SVGAGI. This CDR3 region has 14 residues. The germline V and J ends were trimmed by 5 bases and 6 bases, with 17 bases remaining between them. CDR3 sequence (DNA): TGTGCCAGCAGTCGCAGAGGGCCGACCTTCGAGCAGTACTTC. This sequence encodes CASSRRGPTFEQYF.

The chain combines TRBV7-2 with TRBJ1-4; perhaps TRBD1 as D (6 bases). Germline CDR1 SGHTA, CDR2 FQGNSA. V shed 6 bases and J shed 8 bases, with 19 bases lying between them. The CDR3 totals 15 residues. The CDR3 DNA sequence: TGTGCCAGCAGGCTGAGGGGGACACCCTCGGAAAAACTGTTTTTT. Its translation: CASRLRGTPSEKLFF.

The chain uses TRBV2 and TRBJ2-1; D perhaps matches TRBD2 (7 bases). This CDR3 contains 15 residues. V was shortened by 4 bases and J by 3 bases, with 13 bases between the two germline ends. Germline values: CDR1 SNHLY, CDR2 FYNNEI. CDR3 DNA sequence: TGTGCCAGCAGTGGGCGGAGGGGGGGCTACAATGAGCAGTTCTTC. This gives the protein CASSGRRGGYNEQFF.

This chain joins TRBV5-6 and TRBJ2-5; 9 bases agree with TRBD2. Unmatched junction bases numbered 11, after V lost 2 bases and J lost 0 bases. The CDR3 runs 18 residues. CDR1 is SGHDT, CDR2 YYEEEE, per germline. The CDR3: CASSFIPRTSGYQETQYF. The DNA for the CDR3 is TGTGCCAGCAGCTTTATCCCCCGAACTAGCGGGTACCAAGAGACCCAGTACTTC.

The V call is TRBV5-1, the J call TRBJ1-1, with 9 bases fitting TRBD1. Losses at the gene ends were 4 bases for V and 0 bases for J; bases not matched to a gene: 7. This CDR3 comprises 16 residues. Germline values: CDR1 SGHRS, CDR2 YFSETQ. The CDR3 region has the DNA TGCGCCAGCAGCACGGGACAGGGCGGTGTGAACACTGAAGCTTTCTTT. Residues: CASSTGQGGVNTEAFF.

V is TRBV6-6 and J is TRBJ2-2, with D maybe TRBD2 (5 bases). This CDR3 is 16 amino acids long. Trimming stripped 8 bases from V and 4 bases from J, with 20 bases between. The germline V gene encodes CDR1 MNHNY and CDR2 SVGAGI (reference sequence). CDR3 region: CASSSGTRGSTGELFF. CDR3 in DNA: TGTGCCAGCTCCTCGGGTACCCGAGGGAGCACCGGGGAGCTGTTTTTT.

This chain links TRBV14 with TRBJ1-2; the D is unclear. Trimming cost V 4 bases and J 8 bases, with 17 bases left between them. This CDR3 comprises 14 residues. Per the germline V gene, CDR1 is SGHDN and CDR2 is FVKESK. CDR3 sequence reads: CASSRQSGWSGYTF. The DNA for the CDR3 is TGTGCCAGCAGCCGCCAAAGCGGGTGGTCCGGCTACACCTTC.

The chain links TRBV20-1 to TRBJ1-4; the D gene is possibly TRBD1 (6 bases). CDR3 length: 11 residues. V was pared by 6 bases and J by 14 bases, with 16 bases between. Germline CDR1 is DFQATT and CDR2 is SNEGSKA (reference sequence). The CDR3, as DNA: TGCAGTGCCCGGACAGTCGGTCGTCTGTTTTTT. The encoded protein is CSARTVGRLFF.

This chain uses TRBV5-4 with TRBJ2-5; 11 nucleotides line up with TRBD1. After removal of 2 bases from V and 14 bases from J, the junction contained 11 bases not matched to a gene. The CDR3 sequence is 14 residues long. CDR1 is SGHNT, CDR2 YYREEE, per germline (reference sequence). CDR3 bases: TGTGCCAGCAGCTTCCGGGACAGGGGGTATCCCCTCTACTTC. Encoded protein: CASSFRDRGYPLYF.

The rearrangement links TRBV5-4 to TRBJ1-1; D may be TRBD1 (6 bases). The ends were cut back, 3 bases at V and 0 bases at J, with 9 bases in the middle. CDR1 and CDR2 from the germline V gene are SGHNT and YYREEE (reference sequence). This CDR3 contains 14 residues. CDR3 nucleotide sequence: TGTGCCAGCAGCTCACAGGGCATGAACACTGAAGCTTTCTTT. This translates into CASSSQGMNTEAFF. The full variable domain, completed using reference TRBV5-4 and TRBJ1-1, is ETGVTQSPTHLIKTRGQQVTLRCSSQSGHNTVSWYQQALGQGPQFIFQYYREEENGRGNFPPRFSGLQFPNYSSELNVNALELDDSALYLCASSSQGMNTEAFFGQGTRLTVV.

This clone was found many times. The V gene is TRBV19, the J gene TRBJ2-7; 9 bases agree with TRBD1. Trimming cost V 5 bases and J 5 bases; bases outside gene matches: 7. Per the germline V gene, CDR1 is LNHDA and CDR2 is SQIVND (reference sequence). The CDR3 runs 14 residues. DNA of the CDR3: TGTGCCAGTAGTCTGGGACAGGGTGTGCACGAGCAGTACTTC. Translating gives CASSLGQGVHEQYF.

This clone was recorded once. This chain connects TRBV7-7 to TRBJ2-3; 8 bases match TRBD2. Germline trimming cut 5 bases from V and 2 bases from J; bases unmatched to any gene: 12. CDR1 and CDR2 from the germline V gene are SSHAT and FNYEAQ (reference sequence). This CDR3 has 17 amino acids. The CDR3 spells CASSPGGWPGFTDTQYF. DNA for the CDR3: TGTGCCAGCAGCCCGGGGGGGTGGCCGGGATTCACAGATACGCAGTATTTT.

The rearrangement links TRBV30 to TRBJ2-1; 8 nucleotides line up with TRBD1. V trimming: 2 bases; J trimming: 3 bases; junction bases outside the gene matches: 3. This CDR3 is built from 14 residues. CDR1 and CDR2 (germline): GTSNPN, SVGIG (reference sequence). The CDR3 reads CAWSTGQGYNEQFF. The CDR3 DNA follows: TGTGCCTGGAGTACAGGACAGGGCTACAATGAGCAGTTCTTC.

The chain employs TRBV20-1 and TRBJ1-1; no reliable D call. The V and J ends lost 0 bases and 5 bases respectively, with 4 bases between them. CDR3 size: 11 residues. CDR1 and CDR2 from the germline V gene are DFQATT and SNEGSKA (reference sequence). DNA of the CDR3: TGCAGTGCTAGAGATCGTACTGAAGCTTTCTTT. Amino acids: CSARDRTEAFF.

This chain links TRBV25-1 with TRBJ2-7, with 10 positions matching TRBD2. V was clipped by 4 bases and J by 3 bases; unmatched bases: 9. The length of the CDR3 is 16 residues. Germline lookup yields CDR1 MGHDK and CDR2 SYGVNS. CDR3 amino acids: CASSVNLAGVVYEQYF. Here the CDR3 DNA reads TGTGCCAGCAGTGTAAATCTAGCGGGAGTAGTCTACGAGCAGTACTTC.

CDR3 protein: CASSPTGYPYEQYF. In DNA form, the CDR3 reads TGTGCCAGTAGCCCCACAGGGTACCCTTACGAGCAGTACTTC. V gene TRBV19 combines with J gene TRBJ2-7, with D possibly matching TRBD1 (6 bases). Germline V CDR1 and CDR2: LNHDA, SQIVND (reference sequence). V was trimmed by 6 bases and J by 4 bases, leaving 16 bases between them. CDR3 length: 14 amino acids.

This chain joins TRBV10-3 and TRBJ2-1, with no clear D. The germline V gene has CDR1 ENHRY and CDR2 SYGVKD. Trimming cost V 2 bases and J 8 bases, with 13 bases left between them. The CDR3 consists of 14 residues. Here the CDR3 reads CAISEALSRDEQFF. The CDR3 DNA sequence: TGTGCCATCAGTGAGGCCTTAAGCCGGGATGAGCAGTTCTTC.

The chain employs TRBV6-1 and TRBJ2-3; perhaps TRBD2 as D (6 bases). There are 15 residues in the CDR3. Germline V gene data show CDR1 as MNHNS and CDR2 as SASEGT. V lost 8 bases, J lost 0 bases, and 15 bases lay in between. The CDR3: CASPGSRESTDTQYF. The CDR3 nucleotides read TGTGCCAGCCCGGGGTCGCGGGAAAGCACAGATACGCAGTATTTT.

The rearrangement joins TRBV2 to TRBJ2-1; no clear D gene. Trimming shortened V by 7 bases and J by 1 base, and 2 bases separated the two germline ends. CDR3 length equals 11 residues. CDR1 is SNHLY, CDR2 FYNNEI, per germline. CDR3 amino acids: CASISYNEQFF. CDR3 sequence (DNA): TGTGCCAGCATATCCTACAATGAGCAGTTCTTC.

The chain links TRBV4-2 to TRBJ2-1, with 10 bases lining up with TRBD2. The length of the CDR3 is 18 residues. Trimming cost V 0 bases and J 8 bases; bases outside gene matches: 13. Germline lookup yields CDR1 LGHNA and CDR2 YNFKEQ. This CDR3 is CASSQEGRLAGVKDEQFF. The CDR3 nucleotides are TGTGCCAGCAGCCAAGAAGGTCGGCTAGCGGGAGTTAAAGATGAGCAGTTCTTC.

The genes are TRBV6-1 and TRBJ1-1; D call uncertain. V was trimmed by 6 bases and J by 0 bases, leaving 11 bases between them. CDR1 and CDR2 from the germline V gene are MNHNS and SASEGT. This CDR3 has 14 residues. CDR3 bases: TGTGCCAGCAGGGTCGCAGACTTGAACACTGAAGCTTTCTTT. Translation: CASRVADLNTEAFF.

The rearrangement uses TRBV11-3 and TRBJ1-2; 11 bases map to TRBD1. V lost 4 bases, J lost 4 bases, and 2 bases stayed unmatched. The length of the CDR3 is 14 residues. Germline V gene sequence: CDR1 SGHNT, CDR2 YENEEA. The CDR3 spells CASSYGQGAYGYTF. The DNA for the CDR3 is TGTGCCAGCAGCTACGGACAGGGGGCCTATGGCTACACCTTC.

The chain joins TRBV5-4 to TRBJ2-5; the D gene is possibly TRBD1 (8 bases). The CDR3 is made up of 16 amino acids. The germline CDR1 and CDR2 sequences are SGHNT and YYREEE (reference sequence). The V end lost 4 bases, the J end lost 1 base, and 17 bases lay between the germline ends. CDR3 DNA sequence: TGTGCCAGCAGCCGCGGGGGAGACAGGGGCCAAGAGACCCAGTACTTC. Its protein product is CASSRGGDRGQETQYF.

This clone has only a few counts. This chain links TRBV9 with TRBJ1-2; 7 bases map to TRBD1. After removal of 2 bases from V and 7 bases from J, the junction contained 8 bases not matched to a gene. Germline CDR1 and CDR2: SGDLS and YYNGEE. The CDR3 spans 14 residues. The CDR3 loop is CASSVKSGTVGYTF. In DNA, the CDR3 is TGTGCCAGCAGCGTCAAATCCGGGACAGTTGGCTACACCTTC.

J is TRBJ2-1 and V is TRBV7-2; D is undetermined. V lost 5 bases and J lost 10, with 9 bases in between. The CDR3 consists of 11 residues. Germline assignment: CDR1 SGHTA and CDR2 FQGNSA. DNA for the CDR3: TGTGCCAGCAGCATAGGAGTGGAGCAGTTCTTC. It is translated as CASSIGVEQFF.

The rearrangement joins TRBV7-2 to TRBJ2-3; 12 positions match TRBD2. With 2 bases clipped from V and 6 bases from J, the junction kept 6 bases outside the gene matches. Germline CDR1 reads SGHTA; CDR2 reads FQGNSA. This CDR3 spans 16 amino acids. The CDR3 sequence: CASSLPSGGATDTQYF. As DNA, the CDR3 is TGTGCCAGCAGCTTACCTAGCGGGGGGGCCACGGATACGCAGTATTTT.